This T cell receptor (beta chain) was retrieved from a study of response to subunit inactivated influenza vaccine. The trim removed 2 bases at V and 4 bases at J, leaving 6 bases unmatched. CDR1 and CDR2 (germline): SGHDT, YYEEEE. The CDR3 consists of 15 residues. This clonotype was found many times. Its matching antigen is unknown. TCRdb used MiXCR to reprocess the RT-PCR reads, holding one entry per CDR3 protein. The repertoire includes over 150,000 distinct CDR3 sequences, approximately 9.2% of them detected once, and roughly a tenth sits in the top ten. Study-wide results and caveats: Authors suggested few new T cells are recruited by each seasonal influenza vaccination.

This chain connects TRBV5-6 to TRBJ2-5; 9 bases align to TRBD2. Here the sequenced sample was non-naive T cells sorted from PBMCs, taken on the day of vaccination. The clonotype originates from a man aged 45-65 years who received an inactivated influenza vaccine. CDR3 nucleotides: TGTGCCAGCAGCTTACAGGCGACTAGCGGAGAGACCCAGTACTTC. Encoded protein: CASSLQATSGETQYF.